This is a list of T cell receptor beta chains from one sample in a study of human T cells and chemical hapten exposure. TCRdb re-called the RACE reads through MiXCR, storing one row per CDR3 protein. The data contain tens of thousands of distinct CDR3 sequences, more than 9% of them singletons. Source: whole blood, taken in connection with sensitization to the hapten diphenylcyclopropenone (DPC). The source is a woman between 45 and 60 years old with alopecia areata. Some clones in this sample may be carry-over from other donors' samples. Both conserved end residues are part of each CDR3. The D gene is left open where the match is weak. The size entry is marked missing in some rows and otherwise reads once, few, many or a size class.

TRBJ1-2,-,TRBV20-1,many,TGCAGTGCTAGCCATTTCGGGGGCAACTATGGCTACACCTTC,CSASHFGGNYGYTF
TRBJ2-6,-,TRBV7-9,many,TGTGCCAGCAGCCTCAGCAGCTCTGGGGCCAACGTCCTGACTTTC,CASSLSSSGANVLTF
TRBJ1-1,TRBD1,TRBV2,few,TGTGCCAGCCTACCTGTCAGGGGGGCAGTGAGGTACACTGAAGCTTTCTTT,CASLPVRGAVRYTEAFF
TRBJ2-2,TRBD1,TRBV10-2,many,TGCGCCAGCAAGGGGGACAGGGACACCGGGGAGCTGTTTTTT,CASKGDRDTGELFF
TRBJ2-1,TRBD1,TRBV19,few,TGTGCCAGTAGTATCGACAGGGGGCTCCACAATGAGCAGTTCTTC,CASSIDRGLHNEQFF
TRBJ1-2,-,TRBV5-1,-,TGCGCCAGCTTCGAAACGCACTCCGAAGGCTACACCTTC,CASFETHSEGYTF
TRBJ1-3,-,TRBV5-1,few,TGCGCCAGCAGCTTGGAGGCCTCCGACTCTGGAAACACCATATATTTT,CASSLEASDSGNTIYF
TRBJ2-3,-,TRBV6-5,-,-,CASSFLAASTDTQYF
TRBJ2-5,TRBD2,TRBV29-1,few,TGCAGCGCGAGGGCGGGAGTAGAGACCCAGTACTTC,CSARAGVETQYF
TRBJ1-6,-,TRBV6-5,-,TGTGCCTGCAGCTCACGGGGCCGTGGCTCACCCCTCCACTTT,CACSSRGRGSPLHF
TRBJ2-2,TRBD2,TRBV20-1,-,TGCAGTGCTAGAGATGATCTAGCGGAAGGTGCCGGGGAGCTGTTTTTT,CSARDDLAEGAGELFF
TRBJ2-1,-,TRBV29-1,-,TGCAGCGTTGATAATCGGCTAGCAGCCTACAATGAGCAGTTCTTC,CSVDNRLAAYNEQFF
TRBJ1-6,-,TRBV30,few,TGTGCCTGGAGTGTAGCCAGGGCTGGGGCGTCACCCCTCCACTTT,CAWSVARAGASPLHF
TRBJ1-5,-,TRBV27,many,TGTGCCAGCAGGGAGGGGCAGAGTCGCAATCAGCCCCAGCATTTT,CASREGQSRNQPQHF
TRBJ1-2,TRBD1,TRBV14,many,TGTGCCAGCAGCCAGACAGGGATCAATGGCTACACCTTC,CASSQTGINGYTF
TRBJ1-1,TRBD1,TRBV20-1,few,TGCAGTGCTAGAGGAGGGGGGAACAGGGGCACTGAAGCTTTCTTT,CSARGGGNRGTEAFF
TRBJ2-2,TRBD1,TRBV25-1,many,TGTGCCAGCAGTGTCAGGGGGCCCGGGGAGCTGTTTTTT,CASSVRGPGELFF
TRBJ2-2,-,TRBV6-6,-,TGTGCCAGCAGTTCCGCGGACTTAAACACCGGGGAGCTGTTTTTT,CASSSADLNTGELFF
TRBJ1-1,-,TRBV29-1,many,TGCAGCGTTGAAGATGGGGGCACTGAAGCTTTCTTT,CSVEDGGTEAFF
TRBJ2-5,TRBD2,TRBV5-8,many,TGTGCCAGCAGCTTCGCTAGCGGGAGTGAGACCCAGTACTTC,CASSFASGSETQYF
TRBJ1-5,-,TRBV4-1,few,TGCGCCAGCAGCCGATCGCCGGGACTCAGGGGAGGTAGCAATCAGCCCCAGCATTTT,CASSRSPGLRGGSNQPQHF
TRBJ2-4,-,TRBV20-1,medium-sized,TGCAGTGCTAGGACCCCAGGGTCCCAGTACTTC,CSARTPGSQYF
TRBJ2-5,-,TRBV12-3/TRBV12-4,-,TGTGCCAGCAGTTTACCAAAAAAGGACCAAGAGACCCAGTACTTC,CASSLPKKDQETQYF
TRBJ1-3,TRBD1,TRBV12-3/TRBV12-4,many,TGTGCCAGCAGTTTAGGGACAGGGGCTACTGGAAACACCATATATTTT,CASSLGTGATGNTIYF
TRBJ2-7,TRBD2,TRBV7-2,few,TGTGCCAGCAGCTTACAGGGACTAGCGGGAAGGGAGCAGTACTTC,CASSLQGLAGREQYF
TRBJ2-7,-,TRBV29-1,-,TGCAGCGTTCAATCGAGCTCCTACGAGCAGTACTTC,CSVQSSSYEQYF
TRBJ2-7,-,TRBV18,-,TGTGCCAGCTCACCGCTCGAGAGCTCCTACGAGCAGTACTTC,CASSPLESSYEQYF
TRBJ2-1,-,TRBV18,few,TGTGCCAGCTCACCTGGCGGGGACTCCTACAATGAGCAGTTCTTC,CASSPGGDSYNEQFF
TRBJ1-2,-,TRBV25-1,many,TGTGCCAGCAGTGAATATAATGGCTACACCTTC,CASSEYNGYTF
TRBJ1-4,-,TRBV30,-,TGTGCCTGGAGTACCGAATCGGGGGGACTGTTTTTT,CAWSTESGGLFF
TRBJ2-7,-,TRBV12-3/TRBV12-4,many,TGTGCCAGCAGCGGTACCTTAGGGATTTGGTCCGAGCAGTACTTC,CASSGTLGIWSEQYF
TRBJ1-4,-,TRBV19,many,TGTGCCAGTAGTACCTATCGTGGAGCAACTAATGAAAAACTGTTTTTT,CASSTYRGATNEKLFF
TRBJ2-2,TRBD1,TRBV30,many,TGTGCCTGGAGTGAATACAGGGGTTCCGGGGAGCTGTTTTTT,CAWSEYRGSGELFF
TRBJ1-5,-,TRBV18,-,TGTGCCAGCTCACCATCGAAGGGAAATCAGCCCCAGCATTTT,CASSPSKGNQPQHF
TRBJ2-2,-,TRBV19,few,TGTGCCAGTAGGATTAGCGGAGCGAACACCGGGGAGCTGTTTTTT,CASRISGANTGELFF
TRBJ2-2,-,TRBV19,many,TGTGCCAGTAGTATTGCGGTGGGGGAGCTGTTTTTT,CASSIAVGELFF
TRBJ1-3,-,TRBV10-1,-,TGCGCCAGCAGTGACAGGACTGGAAACACCATATATTTT,CASSDRTGNTIYF
TRBJ1-5,-,TRBV21-1,many,TGTGCCAGCAGAGAAAGAGGGGGCGAACAGGGGGCGAATCAGCCCCAGCATTTT,CASRERGGEQGANQPQHF